Listed below are T cell receptor beta chains from one sample, sequenced in a study of T-cell reconstitution after alpha-beta-depleted transplantation in children. TCRdb re-called the PCR reads with MiXCR, one entry per CDR3 protein. The table lists about 480,000 distinct CDR3 sequences, around 13% of them singletons. The starting material was PBMCs from the stem cell graft donor, obtained from the stem cell graft. The origin of the receptors is a human donor who donated a stem cell graft to a child with combined immunodeficiency. Each CDR3 is given with its conserved first and last residue. A D gene is named only where the DNA matches it firmly. Not all rows give a size; the values are once, few, many and, for expanded clones, a class.

clone_size	v_call	j_call	d_call	cdr3_aa	cdr3_nt
many	TRBV7-8	TRBJ2-1	TRBD2	CASSLQPAGGEQFF	TGTGCCAGCAGCCTCCAGCCAGCGGGAGGTGAGCAGTTCTTC
-	TRBV29-1	TRBJ1-2	-	CSVEPGHNYGYTF	TGCAGCGTTGAGCCCGGCCATAACTATGGCTACACCTTC
few	TRBV6-1	TRBJ2-5	-	CASTPVPAQETQYF	TGTGCCAGCACGCCGGTCCCCGCCCAAGAGACCCAGTACTTC
-	TRBV7-2	TRBJ2-2	-	CASSSRSGDAGELFF	TGTGCCAGCAGCTCTCGTAGCGGAGACGCCGGGGAGCTGTTTTTT
-	TRBV7-6	TRBJ2-1	TRBD1	CASSYRGSSYNEQFF	TGTGCCAGCAGCTACAGGGGAAGCTCCTACAATGAGCAGTTCTTC
few	TRBV4-2	TRBJ2-1	TRBD1	CASSGRQGATSYNEQFF	TGTGCCAGCAGCGGGCGACAGGGGGCGACCTCCTACAATGAGCAGTTCTTC
few	TRBV24-1	TRBJ2-3	-	CATSDLLGADTDTQYF	TGTGCCACCAGTGATTTGCTCGGGGCGGACACAGATACGCAGTATTTT
many	TRBV5-1	TRBJ2-5	TRBD1	CASSLTGVGYQTQYF	TGCGCCAGCAGCTTGACAGGGGTCGGCTATCAGACCCAGTACTTC
few	TRBV4-3	TRBJ1-5	TRBD1	CASSHDRGRGAQHF	TGCGCCAGCAGCCATGACAGGGGGCGGGGGGCCCAGCATTTT
-	TRBV5-1	TRBJ2-7	-	CASSSSGTAGNEQYF	TGCGCCAGCAGCTCCTCCGGGACGGCCGGTAACGAGCAGTACTTC
-	TRBV29-1	TRBJ2-7	TRBD2	CSVQILGLAVFEQYF	TGCAGCGTCCAAATTTTAGGACTAGCGGTTTTCGAGCAGTACTTC
-	TRBV30	TRBJ2-3	-	CAWNGGYTDTQYF	TGTGCCTGGAACGGGGGTTACACAGATACGCAGTATTTT
few	TRBV3-1	TRBJ2-3	-	CASSLRIPTDTQYF	TGTGCCAGCAGCCTGAGGATCCCCACAGATACGCAGTATTTT
few	TRBV7-2	TRBJ1-2	-	CASSAGPNYGYTF	TGTGCCAGCAGCGCGGGCCCTAACTATGGCTACACCTTC
many	TRBV7-8	TRBJ2-2	-	CASSKTRAGTGELFF	TGTGCCAGCAGCAAAACTAGGGCCGGCACCGGGGAGCTGTTTTTT
-	TRBV20-1	TRBJ2-7	TRBD1	CSAREGTGIPYEQYF	TGCAGTGCTAGAGAGGGGACAGGGATCCCCTACGAGCAGTACTTC
-	TRBV20-1	TRBJ2-5	-	CSASSGPKETQYF	TGCAGTGCTAGTAGCGGACCGAAAGAGACCCAGTACTTC
many	TRBV12-3/TRBV12-4	TRBJ2-7	-	CASSWGQGSLEQYF	TGTGCCAGCAGTTGGGGCCAGGGGTCGCTCGAGCAGTACTTC
few	TRBV12-3/TRBV12-4	TRBJ2-2	TRBD2	CASSLITARKPATGGTGELFF	TGTGCCAGCAGTTTAATCACGGCACGCAAACCTGCTACGGGGGGTACCGGGGAGCTGTTTTTT
many	TRBV6-2/TRBV6-3	TRBJ2-7	TRBD2	CASSPPRLAGVSYEQYF	TGTGCCAGCAGCCCTCCAAGACTAGCGGGGGTCTCCTACGAGCAGTACTTC
once	TRBV19	TRBJ2-1	-	CASSISRGNEQFF	TGTGCCAGTAGTATTTCCAGGGGTAATGAGCAGTTCTTC
few	TRBV5-5	TRBJ2-5	-	CASSYGNKETQYF	TGTGCCAGCAGCTACGGCAACAAGGAGACCCAGTACTTC
-	TRBV30	TRBJ1-5	TRBD1	CAWAQGSNQPQHF	TGTGCCTGGGCACAGGGGAGCAATCAGCCCCAGCATTTT
many	TRBV12-3/TRBV12-4	TRBJ2-6	-	CVSSLNWAYGANVLTF	TGTGTCAGCAGTTTAAATTGGGCATATGGGGCCAACGTCCTGACTTTC
few	TRBV30	TRBJ1-1	-	CAWRGVGYQGAEAFF	TGTGCCTGGAGGGGTGTCGGATATCAGGGAGCTGAAGCTTTCTTT
-	TRBV20-1	TRBJ2-2	TRBD1	CSARTGTGGTGELFF	TGCAGTGCTAGAACGGGGACAGGGGGTACCGGGGAGCTGTTTTTT
-	TRBV11-2	TRBJ2-1	-	CASQRGLNHNEQFF	TGTGCCAGCCAACGGGGACTCAACCACAATGAGCAGTTCTTC
many	TRBV18	TRBJ1-6	-	CASSRAGPRSYNSPLHF	TGTGCCAGCTCACGGGCAGGGCCTCGCTCCTATAATTCACCCCTCCACTTT
few	TRBV20-1	TRBJ1-5	-	CSASLSGSNQPQHF	TGCAGTGCTAGTCTTTCCGGGAGCAATCAGCCCCAGCATTTT
few	TRBV9	TRBJ2-1	TRBD2	CASSPGLAFGNEQFF	TGTGCCAGCAGCCCCGGACTAGCGTTTGGGAATGAGCAGTTCTTC
many	TRBV24-1	TRBJ1-2	-	CATSRGAKDNYGYTF	TGTGCCACCAGCCGAGGGGCAAAGGACAACTATGGCTACACCTTC
many	TRBV9	TRBJ1-3	-	CASSNGDSSGNTIYF	TGTGCCAGCAGCAATGGAGATTCCTCTGGAAACACCATATATTTT
few	TRBV5-1	TRBJ2-3	TRBD1	CASSRNLPTGGAEDTQYF	TGCGCCAGCAGCCGTAACCTTCCGACAGGGGGCGCGGAAGATACGCAGTATTTT
many	TRBV12-3/TRBV12-4	TRBJ2-7	-	CASTPGTASSYEQYF	TGTGCCAGCACCCCCGGGACGGCCAGCTCCTACGAGCAGTACTTC
few	TRBV20-1	TRBJ2-2	-	CSARDPWRTGELFF	TGCAGTGCTAGAGATCCCTGGCGCACCGGGGAGCTGTTTTTT
many	TRBV29-1	TRBJ2-5	TRBD1	CSVTGNQETQYF	TGCAGCGTGACAGGGAACCAAGAGACCCAGTACTTC
few	TRBV6-5	TRBJ1-4	-	CASSYSEAGGEKLFF	TGTGCCAGCAGTTACTCTGAGGCGGGAGGTGAAAAACTGTTTTTT